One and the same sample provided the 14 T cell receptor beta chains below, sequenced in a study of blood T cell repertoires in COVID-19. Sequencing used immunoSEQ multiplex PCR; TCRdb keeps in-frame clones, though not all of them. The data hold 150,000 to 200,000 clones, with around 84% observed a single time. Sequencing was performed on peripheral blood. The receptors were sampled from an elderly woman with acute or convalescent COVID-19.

The DNA of the CDR3 is TGTGCCAGCAGCGCCCGAGGAGAGCAGTTCTTC. Residues: CASSARGEQFF. This chain joins TRBV9 and TRBJ2-1, with D unclear. Between the trimmed V and J ends, which lost 3 bases and 10 bases, there was a span of 8 bases. Germline CDR1 and CDR2: SGDLS and YYNGEE. The CDR3 is made up of 11 amino acids.

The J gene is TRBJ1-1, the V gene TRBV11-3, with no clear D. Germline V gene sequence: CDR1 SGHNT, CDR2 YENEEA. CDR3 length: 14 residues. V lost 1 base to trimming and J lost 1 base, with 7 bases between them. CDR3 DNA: TGTGCCAGCAGCTTAGGGCCAGAGAACACTGAAGCTTTCTTT. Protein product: CASSLGPENTEAFF.

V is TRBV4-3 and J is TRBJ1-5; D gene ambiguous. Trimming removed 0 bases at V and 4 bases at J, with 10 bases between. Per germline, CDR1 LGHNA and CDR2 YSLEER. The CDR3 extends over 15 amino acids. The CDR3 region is CASSQDRRGNQPQHF. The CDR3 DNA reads TGCGCCAGCAGCCAAGATCGACGGGGAAATCAGCCCCAGCATTTT.

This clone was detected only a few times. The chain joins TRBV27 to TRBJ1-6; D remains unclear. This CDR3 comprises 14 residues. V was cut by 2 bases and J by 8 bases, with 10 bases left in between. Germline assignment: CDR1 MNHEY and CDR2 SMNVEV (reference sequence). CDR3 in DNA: TGTGCCAGCAGTTTAACTGAATTTGATTCACCCCTCCACTTT. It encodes CASSLTEFDSPLHF.

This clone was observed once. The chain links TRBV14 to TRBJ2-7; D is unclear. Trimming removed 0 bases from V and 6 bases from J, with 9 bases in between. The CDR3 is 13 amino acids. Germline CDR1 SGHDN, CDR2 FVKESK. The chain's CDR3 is CASSQDFGGEQYF. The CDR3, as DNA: TGTGCCAGCAGCCAAGATTTCGGTGGCGAGCAGTACTTC.

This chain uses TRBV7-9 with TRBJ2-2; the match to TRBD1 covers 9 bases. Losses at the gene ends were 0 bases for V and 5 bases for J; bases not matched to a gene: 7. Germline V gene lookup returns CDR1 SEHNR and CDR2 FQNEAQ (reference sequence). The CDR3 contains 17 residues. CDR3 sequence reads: CASSLAAGQGRTGELFF. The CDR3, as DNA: TGTGCCAGCAGCTTAGCGGCGGGACAGGGAAGAACCGGGGAGCTGTTTTTT. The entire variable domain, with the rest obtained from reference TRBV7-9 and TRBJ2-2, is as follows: DTGVSQNPRHKITKRGQNVTFRCDPISEHNRLYWYRQTLGQGPEFLTYFQNEAQLEKSRLLSDRFSAERPKGSFSTLEIQRTEQGDSAMYLCASSLAAGQGRTGELFFGEGSRLTVL.

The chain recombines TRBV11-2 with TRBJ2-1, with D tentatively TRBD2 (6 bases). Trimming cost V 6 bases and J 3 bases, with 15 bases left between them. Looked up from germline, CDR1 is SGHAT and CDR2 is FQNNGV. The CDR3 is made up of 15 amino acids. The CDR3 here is CASRASAGHYNEQFF. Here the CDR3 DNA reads TGTGCCAGCAGGGCCTCTGCGGGGCACTACAATGAGCAGTTCTTC. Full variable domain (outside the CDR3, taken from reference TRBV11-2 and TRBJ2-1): EAGVAQSPRYKIIEKRQSVAFWCNPISGHATLYWYQQILGQGPKLLIQFQNNGVVDDSQLPKDRFSAERLKGVDSTLKIQPAKLEDSAVYLCASRASAGHYNEQFFGPGTRLTVL.

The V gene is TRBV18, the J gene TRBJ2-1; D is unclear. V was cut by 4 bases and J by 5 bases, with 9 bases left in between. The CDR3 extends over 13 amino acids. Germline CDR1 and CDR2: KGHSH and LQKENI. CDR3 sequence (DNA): TGTGCCAGCTCACAGCAGGCTGACAATGAGCAGTTCTTC. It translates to CASSQQADNEQFF.

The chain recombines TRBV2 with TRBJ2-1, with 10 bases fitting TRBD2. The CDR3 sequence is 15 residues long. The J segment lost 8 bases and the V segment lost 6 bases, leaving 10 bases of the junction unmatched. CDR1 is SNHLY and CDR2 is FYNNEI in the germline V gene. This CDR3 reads CASRGRSGGADEQFF. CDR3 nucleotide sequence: TGTGCCAGCAGAGGGCGGAGCGGGGGGGCAGATGAGCAGTTCTTC.

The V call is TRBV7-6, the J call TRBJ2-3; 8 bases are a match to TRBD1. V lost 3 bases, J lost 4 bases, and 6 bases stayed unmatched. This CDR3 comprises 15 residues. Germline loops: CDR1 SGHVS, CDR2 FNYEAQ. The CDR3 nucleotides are TGTGCCAGCAGCTTGGGCAGGGGGCGCGCAGATACGCAGTATTTT. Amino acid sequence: CASSLGRGRADTQYF.

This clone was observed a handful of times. The CDR3 DNA sequence: TGTGCCAGTAGTAGTCGACAGCCAGCTAGATTGGAAGCTTTCTTT. It is translated as CASSSRQPARLEAFF. The chain uses TRBV19 and TRBJ1-1, with D possibly being TRBD1 (5 bases). Germline lookup yields CDR1 LNHDA and CDR2 SQIVND (reference sequence). The length of the CDR3 is 15 residues. The V end lost 4 bases, the J end lost 8 bases, and 20 bases lay between the germline ends.

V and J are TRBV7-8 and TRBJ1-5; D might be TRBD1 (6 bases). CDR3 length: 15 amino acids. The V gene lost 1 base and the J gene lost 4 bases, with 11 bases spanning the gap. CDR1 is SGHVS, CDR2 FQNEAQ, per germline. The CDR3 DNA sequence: TGTGCCAGCAGCTTAGTTAGGACAGTAAATCAGCCCCAGCATTTT. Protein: CASSLVRTVNQPQHF.

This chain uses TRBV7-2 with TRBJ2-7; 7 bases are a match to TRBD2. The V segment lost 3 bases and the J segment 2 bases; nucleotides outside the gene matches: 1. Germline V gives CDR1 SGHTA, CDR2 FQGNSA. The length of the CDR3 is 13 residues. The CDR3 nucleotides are TGTGCCAGCAGCTTGACTAGCACCTACGAGCAGTACTTC. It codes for CASSLTSTYEQYF.

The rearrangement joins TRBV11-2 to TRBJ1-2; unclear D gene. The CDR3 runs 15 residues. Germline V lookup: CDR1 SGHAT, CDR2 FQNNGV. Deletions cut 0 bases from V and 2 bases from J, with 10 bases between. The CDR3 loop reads CASSLEGSANYGYTF. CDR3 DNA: TGTGCCAGCAGCTTAGAAGGGAGTGCCAACTATGGCTACACCTTC. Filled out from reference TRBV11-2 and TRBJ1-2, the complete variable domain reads EAGVAQSPRYKIIEKRQSVAFWCNPISGHATLYWYQQILGQGPKLLIQFQNNGVVDDSQLPKDRFSAERLKGVDSTLKIQPAKLEDSAVYLCASSLEGSANYGYTFGSGTRLTVV.